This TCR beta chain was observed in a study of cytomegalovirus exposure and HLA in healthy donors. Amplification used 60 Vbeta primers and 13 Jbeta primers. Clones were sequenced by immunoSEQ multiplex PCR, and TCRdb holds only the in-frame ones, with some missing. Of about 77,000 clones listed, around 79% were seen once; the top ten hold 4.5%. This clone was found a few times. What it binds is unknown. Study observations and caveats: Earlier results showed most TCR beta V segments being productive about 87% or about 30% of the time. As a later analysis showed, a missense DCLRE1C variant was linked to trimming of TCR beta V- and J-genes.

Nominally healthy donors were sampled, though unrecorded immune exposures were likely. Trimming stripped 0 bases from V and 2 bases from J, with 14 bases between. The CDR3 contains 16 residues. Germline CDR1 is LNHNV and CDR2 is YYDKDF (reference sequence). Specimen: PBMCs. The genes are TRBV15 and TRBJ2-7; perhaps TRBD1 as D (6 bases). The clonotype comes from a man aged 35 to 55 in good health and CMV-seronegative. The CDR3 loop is CATSRDKGQQTYEQYF. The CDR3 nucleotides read TGTGCCACCAGCAGAGATAAAGGACAGCAGACCTACGAGCAGTACTTC.